This T cell receptor (beta chain) stems from a study of blood T cells in healthy people across ages (dated by TCRdb to about 2015). Looking at the study overall: Template switching captured roughly one uniquely barcoded TCR beta cDNA molecule per two T cells in model experiments. To avoid experimental bias, donors of different ages were randomly spread across the sequencing lanes. The donors were divided into four age groups: young (average roughly 17 years), middle-aged (around 37), aged (roughly 66) and long-lived (about 80). To track age-related changes in TCR beta repertoire diversity, the study relied on deep sequencing normalized with unique cDNA molecular identifiers. Using the same blood draw, the study looked at two additional independent replicas of 1 million unique cDNA reads for two donors, one aged 18 to 30 and the other aged 80 or older.

Turning to this clonotype: The specificity of this receptor is unknown. No quality values exist for individual bases; no much larger clone is one base distant.

Libraries were prepared through 5' RACE. TCRdb shows the sequencer as Illumina HiSeq 2500. A second PCR of roughly 7 to 11 cycles was run with a J-beta primer mix and a sample-barcoded 5' primer. A unique molecular identifier was introduced onto each TCR beta cDNA molecule by a template-switch 5' adaptor carrying 12 random nucleotides. Each sample yielded at least 3 million CDR3-containing paired-end reads. The Mint cDNA synthesis kit, primed by a TRBC-specific oligonucleotide, was used to synthesize first-strand cDNA from all RNA. Following uracil-DNA glycosylase treatment, a first 18-cycle PCR with universal primers M1SS and BC2_uni_R was performed on all cDNA. As for how the authors treated the data: For normalization, 1 million high-quality reads were randomly selected from each sample, with every read carrying a distinct molecular identifier. Instead of being binned into consensus sequences, reads with shared molecular identifiers were discarded. MiTCR, with a Q25 quality threshold and the strictest error-elimination algorithm, was used for CDR3 identification, clonotype clustering and error correction. A nonparametric unseen species model with Euler transformation was used to estimate lower-bound total TCR beta diversity. TCRdb trimmed public reads at Q25 via fastp, called clones via MiXCR and kept in-frame beta chains. Under each unique CDR3 protein, matching rows form one entry showing the most common genes and DNA. Here the V and J calls rest on TCRdb's processing, not on the authors' analysis. This sample comprises hundreds of thousands of distinct CDR3 sequences, around 48% of them detected only once. Under 35% of the sample rests with the top ten.

Results the study describes overall, beyond this receptor: Compared with the aged group, more naive CD4+ T cells, fewer expanded clones and increased TCR diversity were shown by the long-lived group, suggesting age selection. Because donor CMV infection status was unknown, age-related changes in expanded clonotypes were potentially confounded. Estimates of total diversity from one million sequenced T cells were regarded as lower bounds and underestimates. Because profiling used bulk unsorted PBMCs, naive and antigen-experienced compartments could not be compared conclusively. Observed TCR beta diversity per million T cells fell roughly linearly with age, and a significant reduction was already apparent by age about 38. A strong correlation was found between observed TCR beta diversity and the percentage of naive T cells measured by flow cytometry.

Systemically healthy Caucasian individuals from Russia, 39 in total and aged roughly 6 to 100 years, were included as donors. About 10 milliliters of peripheral blood were drawn from each donor into EDTA-treated Vacutainer tubes. Ficoll-Paque density-gradient centrifugation was used to isolate PBMCs, with at least 6.5 million per sample. Total RNA was extracted from PBMCs with Trizol reagent, with at least 6 micrograms obtained per sample. The percentages of naive CD45RAhigh/CD27high T cells were determined by flow cytometry on a PBMC aliquot from every donor. V gives up 4 bases and J gives up 11 bases, and the segment between their germline ends measures 12 bases. The germline V gene gives CDR1 as SGHTA and CDR2 as FQGTGA. From the cysteine up to the phenylalanine, the CDR3 has a length of 12 residues. The kept DNA is CDR3 alone, 36 bases in frame from the first base.

This TCR was sampled from an older woman in good health. The chain is made from TRBV7-3 and TRBJ2-1, with an unclear D gene assignment. Input material: blood. The DNA sequence is as follows: TGTGCCAGCAGCTCCTACGGCGAGAAGCAGTTCTTC. The translation is CASSSYGEKQFF.